One and the same sample provided the 11 T cell receptor beta chains below, sequenced in a study of Graves' ophthalmopathy and Graves' hyperthyroidism. Amplification of the TCR beta CDR3 regions used RNA transcripts (as template). RT-PCR with HTBI primers came first, then second-round multiplex PCR. TCRdb reprocessed the multiplex PCR reads via MiXCR and lists one record per CDR3 protein. In the table there are 740,000 or so distinct CDR3 sequences, roughly 40% of which are singletons. The material sequenced was peripheral blood. The receptors stem from an adult man with Graves' ophthalmopathy.

A few counts support this clonotype. The chain recombines TRBV9 with TRBJ1-6, with D perhaps matching TRBD1 (6 bases). Germline V gene sequence: CDR1 SGDLS, CDR2 YYNGEE. Trimming cost V 0 bases and J 0 bases, with 10 bases left between them. The CDR3 is 17 amino acids. This chain's CDR3 is CASSVAGAGSYNSPLHF. The CDR3 DNA follows: TGTGCCAGCAGCGTAGCAGGGGCAGGCTCCTATAATTCACCCCTCCACTTT.

This clonotype came up a few times. This rearrangement joins TRBV2 to TRBJ1-3; TRBD1 aligns across 8 bases. The CDR3 totals 16 residues. Germline-derived CDR1 and CDR2 are SNHLY and FYNNEI. V was clipped by 6 bases and J by 0 bases; unmatched bases: 7. The chain's CDR3 is CASSQNRGSSGNTIYF. The DNA of the CDR3 is TGTGCCAGCAGCCAGAACAGGGGGAGCTCTGGAAACACCATATATTTT.

This clonotype appeared many times. V gene TRBV19 combines with J gene TRBJ1-6, with 7 nucleotides matching TRBD1. CDR1 and CDR2 from the germline V gene are LNHDA and SQIVND (reference sequence). With 4 bases clipped from V and 13 bases from J, the junction kept 16 bases outside the gene matches. This CDR3 spans 16 amino acids. The DNA of the CDR3 is TGTGCCAGTAGTACAACCACGGACAGGTCGGTGTACCCCCTCCACTTT. Protein product: CASSTTTDRSVYPLHF. The full variable domain, in which reference TRBV19 and TRBJ1-6 provide the parts outside the CDR3, is DGGITQSPKYLFRKEGQNVTLSCEQNLNHDAMYWYRQDPGQGLRLIYYSQIVNDFQKGDIAEGYSVSREKKESFPLTVTSAQKNPTAFYLCASSTTTDRSVYPLHFGNGTRLTVT.

A word on this clonotype: A much larger clone differs from this one at a single base, so this may be a read error. The CDR3 spells CASSGGNREETQYF. In nucleotides, the CDR3 is TGTGCCAGCAGTGGAGGGAACAGGGAAGAGACCCAGTACTTC. This chain links TRBV2 with TRBJ2-5; perhaps TRBD1 as D (6 bases). CDR1 SNHLY and CDR2 FYNNEI come from the germline V gene. V gave up 4 bases and J gave up 3 bases, with 12 bases separating them. CDR3 length equals 14 residues.

In its sample, this clonotype was seen many times. The chain couples TRBV16 to TRBJ2-7; 11 bases agree with TRBD1. The CDR3 loop spans 14 amino acids. Per the germline V gene, CDR1 is KGHSY and CDR2 is FQNENV. The junction had 3 bases not matched to a gene; V was cut back by 5 bases and J by 3 bases. CDR3 sequence (DNA): TGTGCCAGCAGCGGACAGGGGGCTGGCTACGAGCAGTACTTC. It codes for CASSGQGAGYEQYF.

The CDR3 DNA sequence: TGTGCCATCAGTCGGGACAGCGAAGGCTACACCTTC. Protein sequence: CAISRDSEGYTF. The rearrangement uses TRBV10-3 and TRBJ1-2; 7 bases line up with TRBD1. V dropped 5 bases and J dropped 8; count of bases not matched to a gene: 5. This CDR3 comprises 12 residues. Germline V gene lookup returns CDR1 ENHRY and CDR2 SYGVKD.

The chain combines TRBV11-2 with TRBJ1-5, with D possibly matching TRBD1 (6 bases). Germline V lookup: CDR1 SGHAT, CDR2 FQNNGV. The CDR3 covers 15 residues. V was trimmed by 6 bases and J by 6 bases, leaving 18 bases between them. The chain's CDR3 is CASSYPGARPQPQHF. Here the CDR3 DNA reads TGTGCCAGCAGTTACCCGGGGGCGCGTCCTCAGCCCCAGCATTTT.

V gene TRBV25-1 combines with J gene TRBJ1-2, with TRBD1 matching over 8 bases. This CDR3 has 14 residues. The trim removed 6 bases at V and 4 bases at J, leaving 7 bases unmatched. Germline values: CDR1 MGHDK, CDR2 SYGVNS. The CDR3 region is CASRSTGAIYGYTF. DNA for the CDR3: TGTGCCAGCAGGTCGACAGGGGCGATCTATGGCTACACCTTC.

This clonotype was observed at least ten times. V and J are TRBV7-9 and TRBJ1-2; 7 nucleotides match TRBD1. Germline CDR1 and CDR2: SEHNR and FQNEAQ (reference sequence). The CDR3 consists of 15 residues. The V segment lost 1 base and the J segment 6 bases; nucleotides outside the gene matches: 8. The CDR3 sequence is CASSLVRAGGDGYTF. The DNA for the CDR3 is TGTGCCAGCAGCTTAGTTCGGGCAGGGGGTGATGGCTACACCTTC.

Many counts were recorded for this clonotype. V gene TRBV7-2 combines with J gene TRBJ1-5, with TRBD1 identical over 8 bases. V was pared by 0 bases and J by 14 bases, with 6 bases of the junction left unmatched. The CDR3 is 13 amino acids. Germline loops: CDR1 SGHTA, CDR2 FQGNSA. CDR3 sequence reads: CASSLAGQGGKHF. CDR3 nucleotides: TGTGCCAGCAGCTTAGCCGGACAGGGTGGTAAGCATTTT.

The chain combines TRBV10-3 with TRBJ1-6, with D perhaps matching TRBD1 (6 bases). The CDR3 is 14 amino acids. Germline values: CDR1 ENHRY, CDR2 SYGVKD. Trimming took 4 bases from V and 9 from J, leaving 13 bases between them. Written as DNA, the CDR3 is TGTGCCATCAGTGCGGGCAGGGGAGGTTCACCCCTCCACTTT. This gives the protein CAISAGRGGSPLHF.